This TCR beta chain was identified during a study of cytomegalovirus exposure and HLA in healthy donors. Study at large: Clustering assigned 70% to 90% of the roughly 430 genotyped donors to the Caucasian-associated ancestry cluster. Findings of the study overall: Later analysis showed TCR association rates varying by HLA locus, highest for DRB1 and lowest for HLA-C. The investigators catalogued 150 to 200 TCR beta chains as cytomegalovirus-associated. Most TCR sequences were uncommon, yet certain public TCRs appeared in many donors.

Primers: 60 Vbeta forward and 13 Jbeta reverse. Assay used: immunoSEQ multiplex PCR; TCRdb lists only in-frame clones, some missing. With roughly 80,000 clones in the sample, the ten largest clones hold less than 7%. In regard to this clone: Its antigen is unknown.

Sequenced sample: PBMCs. The sequence came from a girl between 10 and 17 years old in good health and CMV-seropositive.

The CDR3, as DNA: TGTGCCAGCAGCCGCACTAGCGGGGGGTGGAATGAGCAGTTCTTC. This gives the protein CASSRTSGGWNEQFF. The V and J genes are TRBV11-3 and TRBJ2-1; TRBD2 matches at 12 bases. The germline V gene has CDR1 SGHNT and CDR2 YENEEA. The V gene end was trimmed by 5 bases and the J gene end by 7 bases; junction bases not matched to a gene: 6. The CDR3 has 15 residues.